Shown below are 21 T cell receptor beta chains from a single sample sequenced in a study of cytomegalovirus exposure and HLA in healthy donors. PCR was performed using 60 Vbeta and 13 Jbeta primers. Method: immunoSEQ multiplex PCR; TCRdb's copy keeps in-frame clones and lacks some. The sample has 90,000 to 130,000 clones, 65% to 80% seen once. Sequenced material: PBMCs. These receptors originate from a man younger than 40 in good health and CMV-seropositive.

This clone has a handful of counts. V is TRBV19 and J is TRBJ2-7; 8 positions match TRBD1. Germline loops: CDR1 LNHDA, CDR2 SQIVND (reference sequence). This CDR3 contains 15 residues. V dropped 2 bases and J dropped 4; count of bases not matched to a gene: 7. The DNA for the CDR3 is TGTGCCAGTAGTATAACGGGGACAGGACGTTACGAGCAGTACTTC. Protein product: CASSITGTGRYEQYF.

J is TRBJ1-5 and V is TRBV5-8; 8 bases line up with TRBD1. Germline-derived CDR1 and CDR2 are SGHTS and YDEGEE. The CDR3 consists of 14 residues. Trimming at V came to 1 base and at J to 6 bases, leaving 3 bases not matched to a gene. In DNA, the CDR3 is TGTGCCAGCAGCTTGAGGCAGGGGGCTCAGCCCCAGCATTTT. Its protein product is CASSLRQGAQPQHF.

The chain recombines TRBV4-3 with TRBJ1-6; the match to TRBD1 covers 7 bases. CDR3 size: 15 residues. Germline assignment: CDR1 LGHNA and CDR2 YSLEER. The J segment lost 8 bases and the V segment lost 1 base, leaving 5 bases of the junction unmatched. The DNA of the CDR3 is TGCGCCAGCAGCCAAGGACAGGGAGTATATTCACCCCTCCACTTT. Amino acids: CASSQGQGVYSPLHF.

The chain employs TRBV5-5 and TRBJ1-5; possible D gene TRBD1, 5 bases. Germline-derived CDR1 and CDR2 are SGHKS and YYEKEE (reference sequence). V lost 0 bases, J lost 2 bases, and 15 bases lay in between. The CDR3 spans 17 residues. This CDR3 is CASSLEGDGGGNQPQHF. The CDR3 bases are TGTGCCAGCAGCTTGGAGGGCGACGGGGGTGGCAATCAGCCCCAGCATTTT.

The rearrangement joins TRBV18 to TRBJ2-5, with 9 bases that match TRBD1. Trimming took 3 bases from V and 5 from J; bases not matched to a gene: 1. The CDR3 extends over 13 amino acids. CDR1 is KGHSH and CDR2 is LQKENI in the germline V gene. CDR3 in amino acids: CASSPGQGETQYF. The CDR3 DNA is TGTGCCAGCTCACCGGGACAGGGTGAGACCCAGTACTTC.

The genes are TRBV30 and TRBJ1-2; 7 bases align to TRBD1. The V segment lost 3 bases and the J segment 5 bases; nucleotides outside the gene matches: 3. The CDR3 is 12 amino acids. Germline lookup yields CDR1 GTSNPN and CDR2 SVGIG (reference sequence). CDR3 protein: CAWRGTAYGYTF. The CDR3 nucleotides are TGTGCCTGGAGGGGGACAGCATATGGCTACACCTTC.

The chain recombines TRBV29-1 with TRBJ1-2; the match to TRBD1 covers 8 bases. CDR1 and CDR2 (germline): SQVTM, ANQGSEA. Trimming cost V 5 bases and J 0 bases; bases outside gene matches: 2. This CDR3 is 13 amino acids long. CDR3 sequence (DNA): TGCAGCGTTCAGGGGGCGTCTAACTATGGCTACACCTTC. As protein: CSVQGASNYGYTF.

The rearrangement uses TRBV7-2 and TRBJ1-2; 8 bases are a match to TRBD1. The V gene's germline CDR1 is SGHTA and CDR2 FQGNSA. J was trimmed by 5 bases and V by 2 bases; bases with no gene match: 4. The CDR3 has 14 residues. The CDR3 loop reads CASSLQGAGYGYTF. DNA for the CDR3: TGTGCCAGCAGCTTACAGGGGGCGGGGTATGGCTACACCTTC.

The CDR3 DNA follows: TGTGCCAGCAGCTTAGAGGGGACTGCCTACAATGAGCAGTTCTTC. Translating gives CASSLEGTAYNEQFF. The J gene is TRBJ2-1, the V gene TRBV7-2, with a weak D call TRBD2 (6 bases). Germline CDR1 SGHTA, CDR2 FQGNSA. The CDR3 totals 15 residues. V was cut by 1 base and J by 2 bases, with 9 bases left in between.

The chain recombines TRBV29-1 with TRBJ1-1; 9 nucleotides match TRBD1. The CDR3 covers 14 residues. V was clipped by 6 bases and J by 3 bases; unmatched bases: 8. The germline gives CDR1 SQVTM, CDR2 ANQGSEA. CDR3: CSVLRDREDTEAFF. The DNA for the CDR3 is TGCAGCGTCCTAAGGGACAGGGAGGACACTGAAGCTTTCTTT.

The chain employs TRBV7-9 and TRBJ1-2, with TRBD1 matching 9 bases. The CDR3 runs to 15 residues. V lost 8 bases to trimming and J lost 6 bases; unmatched junction nucleotides: 13. CDR1 and CDR2 (germline): SEHNR, FQNEAQ (reference sequence). CDR3 in DNA: TGTGCCAGCTCATCAGGGGACAGGGCCCAAAATGGCTACACCTTC. Residues: CASSSGDRAQNGYTF.

This chain uses TRBV5-1 with TRBJ2-3; 16 nucleotides agree with TRBD2. Germline CDR1 is SGHRS and CDR2 is YFSETQ. The ends lost 4 bases at V and 5 bases at J; junction bases unmatched: 7. This CDR3 region has 17 residues. Here the CDR3 DNA reads TGCGCCAGCAGCCCCGGGACTAGCGGGGGGGCGGGAGATACGCAGTATTTT. Translating it yields CASSPGTSGGAGDTQYF.

The rearrangement joins TRBV2 to TRBJ2-1; 9 bases match TRBD2. Germline CDR1 reads SNHLY; CDR2 reads FYNNEI. V gave up 0 bases and J gave up 9 bases; unmatched junction bases: 6. There are 15 residues in the CDR3. The DNA for the CDR3 is TGTGCCAGCAGTGAAGCAGCTAGCGGGGAGGGTGAGCAGTTCTTC. Translated, it gives CASSEAASGEGEQFF.

This sequence joins TRBV2 and TRBJ2-1; a possible D gene is TRBD2 (5 bases). CDR1 and CDR2 (germline): SNHLY, FYNNEI. The length of the CDR3 is 16 residues. V was pared by 6 bases and J by 7 bases, with 22 bases between. CDR3 nucleotides: TGTGCCAGCAGGGAGGCAGAGAATGACGGGGAAAATGAGCAGTTCTTC. It encodes CASREAENDGENEQFF.

This chain connects TRBV7-2 to TRBJ2-3; TRBD2 agrees at 8 bases. The germline gives CDR1 SGHTA, CDR2 FQGNSA. V gave up 1 base and J gave up 2 bases; unmatched junction bases: 14. This CDR3 is built from 19 residues. In nucleotides, the CDR3 is TGTGCCAGCAGCTTAGACCTAGGATCGGGAGCGGGGGCCACAGATACGCAGTATTTT. It translates to CASSLDLGSGAGATDTQYF.

The chain combines TRBV5-4 with TRBJ1-2, with D possibly being TRBD1 (5 bases). V lost 4 bases and J lost 4, with 17 bases in between. Germline V gene lookup returns CDR1 SGHNT and CDR2 YYREEE (reference sequence). The CDR3 has 15 residues. The CDR3, as DNA: TGTGCCAGCAGCCTTGAGGGAGGGGTTAGCTATGGCTACACCTTC. Translated: CASSLEGGVSYGYTF.

The rearrangement links TRBV5-8 to TRBJ2-1, with 10 bases lining up with TRBD1. Looked up from germline, CDR1 is SGHTS and CDR2 is YDEGEE. The CDR3 runs 13 residues. V lost 8 bases and J lost 6; bases outside the gene matches: 5. The DNA for the CDR3 is TGTGCCAGGAGAGACAGGGGGCTCAATGAGCAGTTCTTC. Its translation is CARRDRGLNEQFF.

J is TRBJ1-1 and V is TRBV7-2; 8 bases line up with TRBD1. Germline V gene data show CDR1 as SGHTA and CDR2 as FQGNSA. The CDR3 has 14 amino acids. J gave up 7 bases and V 3 bases, and 7 bases lay outside the gene matches. CDR3 region: CASSLQGARSEAFF. In nucleotides, the CDR3 is TGTGCCAGCAGCTTGCAGGGGGCGCGTAGTGAAGCTTTCTTT.

Notes on this clone: Other DNA sequences in the sample encode the same CDR3. This sequence joins TRBV29-1 and TRBJ1-1; 7 bases map to TRBD1. The CDR3 sequence is 12 residues long. Germline V gene lookup returns CDR1 SQVTM and CDR2 ANQGSEA. CDR3 amino acids: CSVTLGTAEAFF. The CDR3 DNA reads as TGCAGTGTCACTCTCGGGACAGCTGAAGCTTTCTTT.

This rearrangement joins TRBV19 to TRBJ2-5; 11 nucleotides line up with TRBD2. This CDR3 has 14 amino acids. Germline V CDR1 and CDR2: LNHDA, SQIVND (reference sequence). Trimming at V came to 6 bases and at J to 1 base, leaving 1 base not matched to a gene. For the CDR3, the DNA is TGTGCCAGTAGGCTAGCGGGGGGCCAAGAGACCCAGTACTTC. Protein product: CASRLAGGQETQYF.

The chain couples TRBV6-5 to TRBJ1-1; D is uncertain. V lost 7 bases and J 5 bases, leaving 14 bases between the germline ends. The CDR3 is 13 amino acids. Germline lookup yields CDR1 MNHEY and CDR2 SVGAGI. CDR3 amino acids: CASTPRGGTEAFF. CDR3 bases: TGTGCCAGCACCCCCCGAGGTGGAACTGAAGCTTTCTTT.